Below, one T cell receptor beta chain is given with its context. The data originate from a study of blood T cell repertoires in COVID-19. Overall study: Spain, Italy and the United States supplied samples that represented acute and convalescent COVID-19. T cells, B-cell-depleted T cells, or PBMCs provided the cDNA or gDNA that served as material.

V was clipped by 4 bases and J by 2 bases, with 17 bases between them. The CDR3 is 17 amino acids. CDR1 is SGHVS, CDR2 FQNEAQ, per germline. Clones were read by immunoSEQ multiplex PCR, and TCRdb kept only the in-frame ones, dropping some. The sample has around 130,000 clones, approximately 80% seen once. Sample: peripheral blood. This chain uses TRBV7-8 with TRBJ2-2; D might be TRBD2 (5 bases). This sequence was found in a man aged 40-49 years with active or convalescent COVID-19. In DNA, the CDR3 is TGTGCCAGCAGCTCGCCCAGACGAGGGCCCAACACCGGGGAGCTGTTTTTT. The encoded protein is CASSSPRRGPNTGELFF.